The following is a T cell receptor beta chain sequence with its context. The antigen is not known. Other DNA sequences in the same sample also yield this CDR3. The V end was cut by 0 bases, the J end by 3 bases, with 12 bases between. The CDR3 sequence is 15 residues long. Germline CDR1 SGHVS, CDR2 FNYEAQ. Method: immunoSEQ multiplex PCR; TCRdb's copy keeps in-frame clones and lacks some. The sample has 1.5 million to 2.5 million clones, about 95% seen once. Cells designated naive CD8 were CD45RO-negative and were positively selected for CCR7, with terminally differentiated effector memory CD45RA+ cells excluded. Donors, healthy HIV-negative adults, lacked recent acute infections or vaccinations. The study drew all its donors from Caucasian adults living in Nashville, Tennessee. The sample comes from a study of shared clonotypes between healthy human individuals. About the research overall: A couple of women and a few men aged 18 to 49 made up the donors.

Notes on the study in general: All-four-donor shared clonotypes had higher generation probabilities than non-shared clonotypes did.

This chain joins TRBV7-6 and TRBJ2-7, with D perhaps assigned TRBD1 or TRBD2 (5 bases each). Material for sequencing was naive CD8+ T cells sorted from blood. The TCR comes from a man aged 18 to 30 in good health. This chain's CDR3 is CASSLAAGSSYEQYF. The CDR3 DNA follows: TGTGCCAGCAGCTTAGCCGCAGGGAGCAGCTACGAGCAGTACTTC.